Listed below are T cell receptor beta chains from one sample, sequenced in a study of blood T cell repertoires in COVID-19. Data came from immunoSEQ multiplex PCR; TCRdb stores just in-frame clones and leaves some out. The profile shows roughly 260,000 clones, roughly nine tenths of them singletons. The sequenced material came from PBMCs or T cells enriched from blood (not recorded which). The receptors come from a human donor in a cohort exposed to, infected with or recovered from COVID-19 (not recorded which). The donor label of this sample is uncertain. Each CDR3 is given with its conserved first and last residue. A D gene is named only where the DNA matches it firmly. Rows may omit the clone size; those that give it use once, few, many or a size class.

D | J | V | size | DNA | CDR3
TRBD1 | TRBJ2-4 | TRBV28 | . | TGTGCCATCCACGACAGGGCGAACATTCAGTACTTC | CAIHDRANIQYF
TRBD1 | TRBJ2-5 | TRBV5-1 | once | TGCGCCAGCAGCTTGGGACAGGGCCAAGAGACCCAGTACTTC | CASSLGQGQETQYF
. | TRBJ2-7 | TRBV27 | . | TGTGCCAGCAGTGGACTCTACGAGCAGTACTTC | CASSGLYEQYF
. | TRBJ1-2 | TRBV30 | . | TGTGCCTGGACAGGGGCTTGGGGCAATGGCTACACCTTC | CAWTGAWGNGYTF
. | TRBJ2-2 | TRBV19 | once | TGTGCCAGTAGTATAGCGGGGGGCCTGCCCGGGGAGCTGTTTTTT | CASSIAGGLPGELFF
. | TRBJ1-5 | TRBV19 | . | TGTGCCAGTAGTTGGCAGGGCGGCGACCAGCCCCAGCATTTT | CASSWQGGDQPQHF
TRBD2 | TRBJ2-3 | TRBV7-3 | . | TGTGCCAGCAGCCCAAGACTAGCTCCCTCCACAGATACGCAGTATTTT | CASSPRLAPSTDTQYF
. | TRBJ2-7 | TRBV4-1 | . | TGCGCCAGCAGCCAAGGCAGAACCTACGAGCAGTACTTC | CASSQGRTYEQYF
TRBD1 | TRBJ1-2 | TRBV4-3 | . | TGCGCCAGCAGCCAATCCGGGACAGGGGAAATCTACACCTTC | CASSQSGTGEIYTF
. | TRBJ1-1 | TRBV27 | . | TGTGCCAGCAGTCCCTATCAGGGTGAAGCTTTCTTT | CASSPYQGEAFF
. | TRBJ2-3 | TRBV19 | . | TGTGCCAGTAGTGGGCGGGCGCGAGATACGCAGTATTTT | CASSGRARDTQYF
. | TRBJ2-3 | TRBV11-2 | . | TGTGCCAGCAGCCCAGGGCGGAAAACAGATACGCAGTATTTT | CASSPGRKTDTQYF
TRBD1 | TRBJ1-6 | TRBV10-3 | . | TGTGCCATCAGCCGTGGACATGTAGCCGTGGGACAGAGGAATTCACCCCTCCACTTT | CAISRGHVAVGQRNSPLHF
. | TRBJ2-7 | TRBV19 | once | TGTGCCAGTAGTCTTACAGGGACCGAGCAGTACTTC | CASSLTGTEQYF
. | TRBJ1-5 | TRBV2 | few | TGTGCCAGCAGTGCGGGAGGGAATGGCAATCAGCCCCAGCATTTT | CASSAGGNGNQPQHF
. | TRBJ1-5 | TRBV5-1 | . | TGCGCCAGCAGCTTGGGTGAGAGCAATCAGCCCCAGCATTTT | CASSLGESNQPQHF
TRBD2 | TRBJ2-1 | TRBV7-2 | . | TGTGCCAGCAGCTTAGGGGTTAGCGGGGCGTACAATGAGCAGTTCTTC | CASSLGVSGAYNEQFF
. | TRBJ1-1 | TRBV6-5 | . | TGTGCCAGCAGTTACCGCGGTGCTGAAGCTTTCTTT | CASSYRGAEAFF
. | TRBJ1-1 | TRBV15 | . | TGTGCCACCAGCAGAGATGGAGCGGGGAACACTGAAGCTTTCTTT | CATSRDGAGNTEAFF
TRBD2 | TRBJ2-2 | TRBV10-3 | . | TGTGCCATCACTCGGCTAGCGGACACCGGGGAGCTGTTTTTT | CAITRLADTGELFF
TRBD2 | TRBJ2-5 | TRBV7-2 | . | TGTGCCAGCAGCCGGGACTACATGGAAGGGACCCAGTACTTC | CASSRDYMEGTQYF
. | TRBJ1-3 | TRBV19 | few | TGTGCCAGCCGGAGCTCTGGAAACACCATATATTTT | CASRSSGNTIYF
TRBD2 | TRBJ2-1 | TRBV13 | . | TGTGCCAGCAGCCGAAGCGGGGCCCTAACGGGGAATGAGCAGTTCTTC | CASSRSGALTGNEQFF
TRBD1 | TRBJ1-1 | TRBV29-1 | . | TGCAGCACAAAACAGGGGGCGGGGAACACTGAAGCTTTCTTT | CSTKQGAGNTEAFF
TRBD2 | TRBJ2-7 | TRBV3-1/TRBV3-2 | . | TGTGCCAGCAGCCAAGCTAGCGGGGCTACCTACGAGCAGTACTTC | CASSQASGATYEQYF
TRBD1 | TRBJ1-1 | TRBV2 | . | TGTGCCAGCAGAGAGACAGGGGGCACGGCTTTCTTT | CASRETGGTAFF
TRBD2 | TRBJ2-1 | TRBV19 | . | TGTGCCAGTAGTATAGTAGCGGGCGCCTACAATGAGCAGTTCTTC | CASSIVAGAYNEQFF
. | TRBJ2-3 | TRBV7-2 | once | TGTGCCAGCAGCTCAAACAGAAGAACAGATACGCAGTATTTT | CASSSNRRTDTQYF
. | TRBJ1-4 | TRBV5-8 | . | TGTGCCAGCAGCTTAGGAGGACAGTCTAATGAAAAACTGTTTTTT | CASSLGGQSNEKLFF
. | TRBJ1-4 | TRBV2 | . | TGTGCCAGCACCCCTCCGCGGGCTGACGAAAAACTGTTTTTT | CASTPPRADEKLFF
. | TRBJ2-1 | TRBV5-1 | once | TGCGCCAGTTCCAGGGGCGCGAGAATTGAATCCTACAATGAGCAGTTCTTC | CASSRGARIESYNEQFF
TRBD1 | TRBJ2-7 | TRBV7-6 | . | TGTGCCAGCAGCCCCCGGGACAGCCTTTACGAGCAGTACTTC | CASSPRDSLYEQYF
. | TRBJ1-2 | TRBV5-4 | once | TGTGCCAGCAGCCTTCCTCTCGGAGGGGGCTACACCTTC | CASSLPLGGGYTF
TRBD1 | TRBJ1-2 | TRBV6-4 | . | TGTGCCAGCAGACCCGCCTCACAGGGGGCAGACTATGGCTACACCTTC | CASRPASQGADYGYTF
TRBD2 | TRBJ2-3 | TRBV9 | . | TGTGCCAGCAGCGTAGAACCCGGGGGGGAGAGCACAGATACGCAGTATTTT | CASSVEPGGESTDTQYF
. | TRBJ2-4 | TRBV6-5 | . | TGTGCCAGCAGCCCCCCGGGGTTCACCAAAAACATTCAGTACTTC | CASSPPGFTKNIQYF
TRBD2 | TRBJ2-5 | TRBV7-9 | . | TGTGCCAGCAGCTTAGTGGTCTCTAGCGGGGGGAACGAGACCCAGTACTTC | CASSLVVSSGGNETQYF
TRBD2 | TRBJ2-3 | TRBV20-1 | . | TGCAGTGCTAGTACTCTAGCGGGGGGGAGCACAGATACGCAGTATTTT | CSASTLAGGSTDTQYF
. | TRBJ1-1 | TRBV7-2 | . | TGTGCCAGCAGCTTAGCAGGGGTGAAGAGGAGCACTGAAGCTTTCTTT | CASSLAGVKRSTEAFF
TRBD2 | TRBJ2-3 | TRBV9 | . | TGTGCCAGCAGCGTAGAACTAGCGGACGATACGCAGTATTTT | CASSVELADDTQYF
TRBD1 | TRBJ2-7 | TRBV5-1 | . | TGCGCCAGCAGCGGACAGGGGTCCTACGAGCAGTACTTC | CASSGQGSYEQYF
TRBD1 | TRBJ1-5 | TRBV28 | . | TGTGCCAGCAGACCCGGGACAGGGGATCAGCCCCAGCATTTT | CASRPGTGDQPQHF
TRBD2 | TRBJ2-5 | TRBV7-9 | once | TGTGCCAGCAATCTAGGGCCCAGCGGGGAGGAAGAGACCCAGTACTTC | CASNLGPSGEEETQYF
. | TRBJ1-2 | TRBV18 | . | TGTGCCAGCTCACCAGGTCGAGAGGGCTACACCTTC | CASSPGREGYTF
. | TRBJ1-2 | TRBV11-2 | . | TGTGCCAGCAGCGCTGCTCTAGCGGCCTATGGCTACACCTTC | CASSAALAAYGYTF
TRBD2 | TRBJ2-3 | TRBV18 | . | TGTGCCAGCTCACCGCCGGGGAGGGCCGGGGCAGATACGCAGTATTTT | CASSPPGRAGADTQYF
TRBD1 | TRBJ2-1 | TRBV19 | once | TGTGCCAGTAGTATAGGACAGGGACGGTTCCATGAGCAGTTCTTC | CASSIGQGRFHEQFF
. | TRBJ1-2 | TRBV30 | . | TGTGCCTGGGTCCCGGGTAGCGACTATGGCTACACCTTC | CAWVPGSDYGYTF
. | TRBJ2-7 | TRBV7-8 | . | TGTGCCAGCAGCTTAGGGAGGCAGGGGCACGAGCAGTACTTC | CASSLGRQGHEQYF
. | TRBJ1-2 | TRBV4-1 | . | TGCGCCAGCAGCCAGGTCTACGGGAAAGATAATGGCTACACCTTC | CASSQVYGKDNGYTF
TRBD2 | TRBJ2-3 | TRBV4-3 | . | TGCGCCAGCAGCCAAGTCGGAGGACTAGCGGGGTACACAGATACGCAGTATTTT | CASSQVGGLAGYTDTQYF
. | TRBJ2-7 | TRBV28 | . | TGTGCCAGCACCCCCCCGGGGGTCACCGAGCAGTACTTC | CASTPPGVTEQYF
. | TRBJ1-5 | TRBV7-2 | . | TGTGCCAGCAGCGAAGGGCGGGGTAGGCAGCCCCAGCATTTT | CASSEGRGRQPQHF
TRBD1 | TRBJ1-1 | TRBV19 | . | TGTGCCACTATCACAGGGGGCAACACTGAAGCTTTCTTT | CATITGGNTEAFF
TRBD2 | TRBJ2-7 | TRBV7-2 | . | TGTGCCAGCAGCTCACGAAGCGGACTAGCGGGTTTATACGAGCAGTACTTC | CASSSRSGLAGLYEQYF
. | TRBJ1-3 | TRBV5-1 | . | TGCGCCAGCAGCTTGGCCTTGGGGGCCACTGGAAACACCATATATTTT | CASSLALGATGNTIYF
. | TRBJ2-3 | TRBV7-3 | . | TGTGCCAGCAGCCCTGTTCGGGGCACAGATACGCAGTATTTT | CASSPVRGTDTQYF
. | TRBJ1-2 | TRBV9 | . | TGTGCCAGCAGCGTATCCGGGCAGGGCGGTGTCTATGGCTACACCTTC | CASSVSGQGGVYGYTF